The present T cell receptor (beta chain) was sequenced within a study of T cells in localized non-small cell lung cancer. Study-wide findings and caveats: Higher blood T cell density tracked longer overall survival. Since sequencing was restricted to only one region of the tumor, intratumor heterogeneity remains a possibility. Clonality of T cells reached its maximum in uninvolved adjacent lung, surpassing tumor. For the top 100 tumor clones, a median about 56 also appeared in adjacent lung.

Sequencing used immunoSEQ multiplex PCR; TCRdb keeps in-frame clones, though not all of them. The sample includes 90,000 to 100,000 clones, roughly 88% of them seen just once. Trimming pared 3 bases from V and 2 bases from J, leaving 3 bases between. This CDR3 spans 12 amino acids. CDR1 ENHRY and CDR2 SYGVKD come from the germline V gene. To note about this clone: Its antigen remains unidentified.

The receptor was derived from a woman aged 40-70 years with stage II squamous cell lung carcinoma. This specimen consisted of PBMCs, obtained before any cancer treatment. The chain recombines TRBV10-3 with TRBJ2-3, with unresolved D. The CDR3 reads CAISDYTDTQYF. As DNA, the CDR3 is TGTGCCATCAGTGACTACACAGATACGCAGTATTTT.